Below, one TCR beta chain is given with its context. The antigen remains undetermined. Sorts performed in triplicate captured 300,000 to 350,000 cells each from every CD8+ T cell subset. Naive CD8+ T cells were CD45RO-CCR7+CD27+CD95-. The sample belongs to a study of CXCR3-negative and CXCR3-positive naive CD8 T cells. The authors made the TRB cDNA libraries by 5' RACE using UMI labels. After re-calling the 5' RACE reads, TCRdb lists one entry per CDR3 protein, DNA absent. The sample includes tens of thousands of distinct CDR3 sequences. Study-level findings and limits: A higher hydrophobicity marked the TRB CDR3s of CXCR3-positive naive cells versus CXCR3-negative naive cells. Between one naive subset and the other, surface CD5 was comparable, and TCR strength was inferred from TRB CDR3 properties.

Per the germline V gene, CDR1 is SQVTM and CDR2 is ANQGSEA. The CDR3 is made up of 14 amino acids. Input material: naive CXCR3- CD8+ T cells from blood. Specified subset: CD45RO-CCR7+CD27+CD95- naive CD8+ T cells lacking CXCR3 (TNR3-). The receptor's source is a human donor in good health. Some clones in this sample may be carry-over from other donors' samples. The chain combines TRBV29-1 with TRBJ2-1; TCRdb names TRBD1, which stays unverified in the absence of DNA. CDR3 in amino acids: CSVHRGPGYNEQFF.